The T cell receptor beta chain described here comes from a study of OX40 agonist ivuxolimab in advanced cancers. A note on the overall study: Ivuxolimab was an agonistic, fully human IgG2 monoclonal antibody directed against OX40 (CD134), a costimulatory receptor. Intravenous ivuxolimab was administered to patients every 2 weeks at six dose levels: 0.01, 0.1, 0.3, 1.5, 3 and 10 mg/kg. Of the approximately 50 dose-escalation patients, hepatocellular carcinoma was present in about 19, melanoma in approximately 15, renal cell carcinoma in 9 and head and neck cancer in 9. A male proportion of 82.7% and a mean age of about 60 years, ranging from roughly 23 to 79, were recorded for the dose-escalation cohort. Prior anti-PD-1, anti-PD-L1 or anti-CTLA-4 therapy was permitted, and checkpoint inhibitors had been received by roughly 42% of dose-escalation patients. Partial responses occurred in three dose-escalation patients, of whom one had hepatocellular carcinoma and two had cutaneous melanoma. The purpose of peripheral TCRbeta sequencing was to test whether ivuxolimab changed TCR sequence diversity and led to clonal T-cell expansion. The paper describes the monotherapy dose-escalation part (N ≈ 51 patients) of the phase I trial of ivuxolimab. The study at large found these results: Partial responders in the 0.1-3.0 mg/kg groups had among the lowest normalized peripheral clonal expansion, especially among CD8+ T cells. Clonal expansion of both CD4+ and CD8+ blood T cells was observed from baseline to week 6 at doses 0.1 to 3.0 mg/kg. Which antigens the clonally expanded peripheral T cells were specific for was not determined. After ivuxolimab, CD8+ T cells had more expanded clones than CD4+ T cells on average. Low levels of normalized T-cell clonal expansion were also seen in some patients who did not respond.

This clone was detected once. Its antigen is currently not known. One base away there is no much larger clone; base qualities are not given. Patients with autoimmune disease history or receiving systemic immunosuppression were excluded from the trial. In every dose cohort, peripheral blood was drawn for TCR sequencing at baseline, cycle 4 day 1, and cycle 7 day 1. Samples were obtained from an open-label, multicenter, first-in-human phase I dose-escalation trial of ivuxolimab. The trial enrolled adults with locally advanced or metastatic head and neck squamous cell, hepatocellular, melanoma or renal cell carcinoma. Before TCR sequencing, CD4+ and CD8+ T cells were separately sorted from peripheral blood. Genomic DNA was isolated from the sorted cells so that the TCRbeta CDR3 region could be sequenced. TCRbeta CDR3 regions were sequenced using the immunoSEQ Assay. The clones in this table, taken by TCRdb from immuneACCESS, are in-frame only. Not every clone is retained; where verified, under half of the shortfall comes from an unresolved V gene, and the cause of the rest is unknown. The sample table lists roughly 80,000 clones, approximately 80% of them with a count of one. The top ten hold around 1.7% of the sample.

The CDR3 covers 13 residues, taking in both the cysteine and the phenylalanine. Only the CDR3 DNA stays, 39 bases, in frame from base 1. Between the V and J ends, shortened by 1 base and 5 bases respectively, the junction contains 6 bases. CDR1 LNHNV and CDR2 YYDKDF are derived from the germline V gene (reference sequence). The clonotype was recovered from an adult with an advanced solid tumor such as melanoma, head and neck, liver or kidney cancer. The rearranged chain carries TRBV15 and TRBJ1-5; there is no confident call for the D gene. Sequencing was performed on CD4+ or CD8+ T cells sorted from blood, taken in a trial of the OX40 agonist ivuxolimab. The DNA reads TGTGCCACCAGCAGAGCGGGGTATCAGCCCCAGCATTTT. This gives the protein CATSRAGYQPQHF.